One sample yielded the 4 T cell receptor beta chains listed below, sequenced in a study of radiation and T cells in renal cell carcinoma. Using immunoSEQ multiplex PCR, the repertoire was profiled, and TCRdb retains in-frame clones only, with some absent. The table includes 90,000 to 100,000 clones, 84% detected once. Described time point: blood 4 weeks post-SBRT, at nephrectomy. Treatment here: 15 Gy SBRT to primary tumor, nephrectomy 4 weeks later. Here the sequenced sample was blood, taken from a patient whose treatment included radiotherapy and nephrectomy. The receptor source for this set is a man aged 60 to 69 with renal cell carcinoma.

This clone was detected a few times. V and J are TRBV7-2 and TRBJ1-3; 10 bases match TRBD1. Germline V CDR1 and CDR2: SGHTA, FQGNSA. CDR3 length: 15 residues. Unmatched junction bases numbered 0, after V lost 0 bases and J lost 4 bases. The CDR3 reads CASSLAGQGGNTIYF. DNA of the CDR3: TGTGCCAGCAGCTTAGCGGGACAGGGGGGAAACACCATATATTTT.

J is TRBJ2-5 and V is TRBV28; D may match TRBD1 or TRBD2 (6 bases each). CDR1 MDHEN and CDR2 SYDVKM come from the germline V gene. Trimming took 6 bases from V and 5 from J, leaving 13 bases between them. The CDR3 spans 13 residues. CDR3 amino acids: CASRLTGGETQYF. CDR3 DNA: TGTGCCAGCAGGTTGACAGGAGGGGAGACCCAGTACTTC.

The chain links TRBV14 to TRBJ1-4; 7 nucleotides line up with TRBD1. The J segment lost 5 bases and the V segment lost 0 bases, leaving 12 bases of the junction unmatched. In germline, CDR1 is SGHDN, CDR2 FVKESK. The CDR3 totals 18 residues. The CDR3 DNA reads TGTGCCAGCAGCCAAGATCGGCCTACCCGGGACAGAAATGAAAAACTGTTTTTT. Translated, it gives CASSQDRPTRDRNEKLFF.

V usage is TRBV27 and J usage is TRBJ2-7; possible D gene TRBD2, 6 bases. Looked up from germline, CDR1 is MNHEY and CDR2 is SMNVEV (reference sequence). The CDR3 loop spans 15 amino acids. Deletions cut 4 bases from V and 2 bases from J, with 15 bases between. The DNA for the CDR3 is TGTGCCAGCAGTTATAGCGGCCGGGCCCCCTACGAGCAGTACTTC. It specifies CASSYSGRAPYEQYF.